These 21 T cell receptor beta chains were all obtained from the same sample, sequenced in a study of blood T cell repertoires in COVID-19. The protocol was immunoSEQ multiplex PCR, while the TCRdb copy is restricted to in-frame clones and leaves out a portion. The repertoire holds roughly 200,000 clones, with around 83% as singletons. The sample comprised peripheral blood. These receptors all come from a human donor in a cohort sampled during active COVID-19.

The chain couples TRBV28 to TRBJ2-7; unclear D gene. CDR3 length: 13 amino acids. V lost 1 base and J 0 bases, leaving 4 bases between the germline ends. Germline loops: CDR1 MDHEN, CDR2 SYDVKM. CDR3 nucleotide sequence: TGTGCCAGCAGTTTATACGGCTCCTACGAGCAGTACTTC. Translation: CASSLYGSYEQYF.

The chain employs TRBV7-2 and TRBJ2-7, with TRBD2 matching 13 bases. This CDR3 region has 15 residues. Unmatched junction bases numbered 1, after V lost 3 bases and J lost 2 bases. Germline V gene data show CDR1 as SGHTA and CDR2 as FQGNSA. Written as DNA, the CDR3 is TGTGCCAGCAGCTTTACTAGCGGGGGGGCCTACGAGCAGTACTTC. It yields the protein CASSFTSGGAYEQYF.

V is TRBV6-5 and J is TRBJ2-5; 12 nucleotides agree with TRBD2. The V segment lost 5 bases and the J segment 3 bases; nucleotides outside the gene matches: 4. Germline loops: CDR1 MNHEY, CDR2 SVGAGI. The CDR3 contains 15 residues. The CDR3 loop is CASSPGLAGKETQYF. DNA for the CDR3: TGTGCCAGCAGTCCAGGACTAGCGGGGAAAGAGACCCAGTACTTC.

V and J are TRBV7-5 and TRBJ2-3; the D segment call TRBD2 is taken from the table without a DNA check. TRBV7-5 is a pseudogene. There are 16 residues in the CDR3. Here the CDR3 DNA reads TGTGTCAGAAGCTTAGCGTTAGCGGGGGCCACAGATACGCAGTATTTT. Translated: CVRSLALAGATDTQYF.

The chain has TRBV4-2 and TRBJ2-7, with 7 bases identical to TRBD1. CDR3 length: 18 residues. Germline V gives CDR1 LGHNA, CDR2 YNFKEQ. The J segment lost 4 bases and the V segment lost 0 bases, leaving 15 bases of the junction unmatched. The DNA for the CDR3 is TGTGCCAGCAGCCAAGATATTTCGGACAGGCGGGCCTGGTACGAGCAGTACTTC. Its translation is CASSQDISDRRAWYEQYF.

The J gene is TRBJ1-2, the V gene TRBV7-2; D is undetermined. This CDR3 is 15 amino acids long. Trimming took 5 bases from V and 0 from J, leaving 13 bases between them. Germline V gives CDR1 SGHTA, CDR2 FQGNSA. CDR3 protein: CASSTIAQANYGYTF. The CDR3, as DNA: TGTGCCAGCAGCACGATAGCTCAAGCTAACTATGGCTACACCTTC.

The chain joins TRBV2 to TRBJ1-2; 7 nucleotides agree with TRBD1. Trimming took 4 bases from V and 4 from J; bases not matched to a gene: 3. This CDR3 is built from 13 residues. Germline V lookup: CDR1 SNHLY, CDR2 FYNNEI. The CDR3 spells CASSGDSSYGYTF. The DNA of the CDR3 is TGTGCCAGCAGTGGGGACAGCTCCTATGGCTACACCTTC.

This chain links TRBV5-1 with TRBJ2-1; 7 bases agree with TRBD2. The J segment lost 15 bases and the V segment lost 2 bases, leaving 14 bases of the junction unmatched. The germline CDR1 and CDR2 sequences are SGHRS and YFSETQ. This CDR3 spans 14 amino acids. The CDR3 loop reads CASSFSGRLPYWFF. Written as DNA, the CDR3 is TGCGCCAGCAGCTTCTCCGGGAGGCTCCCTTACTGGTTCTTC. Looking up the rest from reference TRBV5-1 and TRBJ2-1 gives the full variable domain: KAGVTQTPRYLIKTRGQQVTLSCSPISGHRSVSWYQQTPGQGLQFLFEYFSETQRNKGNFPGRFSGRQFSNSRSEMNVSTLELGDSALYLCASSFSGRLPYWFFGPGTRLTVL.

This sequence joins TRBV2 and TRBJ1-6, with D possibly being TRBD1 (5 bases). The V gene's germline CDR1 is SNHLY and CDR2 FYNNEI. The CDR3 consists of 16 residues. V was pared by 6 bases and J by 9 bases, with 21 bases between. The DNA of the CDR3 is TGTGCCAGCAGGCTCGGGACCGACTCGGGAGGTTCACCCCTCCACTTT. Amino acids: CASRLGTDSGGSPLHF.

The V and J genes are TRBV9 and TRBJ2-1; maybe TRBD1 (5 bases). Germline CDR1 and CDR2: SGDLS and YYNGEE. The CDR3 runs to 13 residues. The ends were cut back, 4 bases at V and 4 bases at J, with 9 bases in the middle. This CDR3 reads CASSNQGYNEQFF. The CDR3 DNA reads TGTGCCAGCAGCAACCAGGGATACAATGAGCAGTTCTTC.

V is TRBV2 and J is TRBJ2-7; TRBD1 matches at 7 bases. The CDR3 has 13 residues. V lost 4 bases to trimming and J lost 2 bases; unmatched junction nucleotides: 2. The germline CDR1 and CDR2 sequences are SNHLY and FYNNEI. CDR3 sequence: CASSAGQAYEQYF. The CDR3 DNA is TGTGCCAGCAGTGCCGGACAGGCCTACGAGCAGTACTTC. Complete variable domain (other parts from reference TRBV2 and TRBJ2-7): EPEVTQTPSHQVTQMGQEVILRCVPISNHLYFYWYRQILGQKVEFLVSFYNNEISEKSEIFDDQFSVERPDGSNFTLKIRSTKLEDSAMYFCASSAGQAYEQYFGPGTRLTVT.

CDR3 loop: CASSLRQGAETQYF. In DNA, the CDR3 is TGTGCCAGCAGCTTGCGACAGGGGGCAGAGACCCAGTACTTC. The chain uses TRBV5-4 and TRBJ2-5; 10 bases line up with TRBD1. The germline gives CDR1 SGHNT, CDR2 YYREEE (reference sequence). CDR3 length: 14 amino acids. With 1 base clipped from V and 4 bases from J, the junction kept 1 base outside the gene matches. Supplemented by reference TRBV5-4 and TRBJ2-5, the full variable domain reads ETGVTQSPTHLIKTRGQQVTLRCSSQSGHNTVSWYQQALGQGPQFIFQYYREEENGRGNFPPRFSGLQFPNYSSELNVNALELDDSALYLCASSLRQGAETQYFGPGTRLLVL.

The genes are TRBV7-2 and TRBJ2-1; the match to TRBD2 covers 11 bases. The CDR3 contains 15 residues. Germline V CDR1 and CDR2: SGHTA, FQGNSA. The J segment lost 4 bases and the V segment lost 5 bases, leaving 4 bases of the junction unmatched. The CDR3 region is CASSRTSGPYNEQFF. In DNA, the CDR3 is TGTGCCAGCAGCCGGACTAGCGGGCCTTACAATGAGCAGTTCTTC.

This clone was recorded once. Written as DNA, the CDR3 is TGTGCCAGCACCTCATCACAGGGTGGCGAGCAGTACTTC. Translated: CASTSSQGGEQYF. The chain recombines TRBV13 with TRBJ2-7; D possibly corresponds to TRBD1 (6 bases). Trimming shortened V by 7 bases and J by 6 bases, and 16 bases separated the two germline ends. In germline, CDR1 is PRHDT, CDR2 FYEKMQ (reference sequence). The CDR3 covers 13 residues.

This chain connects TRBV5-1 to TRBJ2-7; 10 bases are shared with TRBD1. CDR3 length: 15 residues. Germline CDR1 reads SGHRS; CDR2 reads YFSETQ. With V trimmed by 4 bases and J by 3 bases, 7 bases remained unmatched. As DNA, the CDR3 is TGCGCCAGCAGCGACTGGGACAGGGGAAACTACGAGCAGTACTTC. It is translated as CASSDWDRGNYEQYF.

The chain links TRBV20-1 to TRBJ2-3, with TRBD2 matching over 16 bases. The length of the CDR3 is 17 residues. Germline CDR1 DFQATT, CDR2 SNEGSKA (reference sequence). V lost 3 bases and J lost 3; bases outside the gene matches: 6. In DNA, the CDR3 is TGCAGTGCTAGTCCGGGACTAGCGGGAGGGAGGACAGATACGCAGTATTTT. Its translation: CSASPGLAGGRTDTQYF.

This rearrangement joins TRBV19 to TRBJ1-5, with D maybe TRBD1 (5 bases). This CDR3 is built from 16 residues. The germline V gene has CDR1 LNHDA and CDR2 SQIVND (reference sequence). The V end lost 1 base, the J end lost 0 bases, and 10 bases lay between the germline ends. The CDR3 nucleotides are TGTGCCAGTAGTATAGTACCAGGGTTTAGCAATCAGCCCCAGCATTTT. Its protein product is CASSIVPGFSNQPQHF.

The chain is built from TRBV5-3 and TRBJ2-7, with TRBD1 matching 8 bases. TRBV5-3 is identified as an open reading frame with a role that is uncertain. The CDR3 totals 14 residues. V shed 2 bases and J 3 bases; nucleotides not matched to a gene: 4. The CDR3 spells CARSFGQGSYEQYF. The CDR3 DNA reads as TGTGCCAGAAGCTTCGGACAGGGAAGCTACGAGCAGTACTTC.

The chain joins TRBV7-2 to TRBJ2-7; D is possibly TRBD2 (6 bases). With 7 bases removed from V and 4 bases from J, the gap between germline ends came to 17 bases. This CDR3 is 14 amino acids long. Germline V gene lookup returns CDR1 SGHTA and CDR2 FQGNSA. The CDR3 region is CASKPGGVTYEQYF. The DNA for the CDR3 is TGTGCCAGCAAACCGGGCGGGGTGACTTACGAGCAGTACTTC.

V gene TRBV7-9 combines with J gene TRBJ1-1; 7 nucleotides line up with TRBD1. The length of the CDR3 is 15 residues. Germline V CDR1 and CDR2: SEHNR, FQNEAQ (reference sequence). J was trimmed by 5 bases and V by 4 bases; bases with no gene match: 10. In nucleotides, the CDR3 is TGTGCCAGCAGCTCCCGGGACAGCGGTTGGACTGAAGCTTTCTTT. It yields the protein CASSSRDSGWTEAFF.

DNA of the CDR3: TGTGCCAGCAGCTTGTCAGGGAATAATCAGCCCCAGCATTTT. The encoded protein is CASSLSGNNQPQHF. This chain links TRBV7-8 with TRBJ1-5; TRBD1 is a possible D gene (5 bases). The CDR3 runs to 14 residues. V lost 3 bases and J lost 4, with 10 bases in between. CDR1 and CDR2 from the germline V gene are SGHVS and FQNEAQ.